The 4 T cell receptor beta chains reported below all come from one sample, sequenced in a study of blood T cell repertoires in COVID-19. Only in-frame clones appear in the TCRdb table, and some are missing; sequencing was by immunoSEQ multiplex PCR. The table lists some 220,000 clones, 70% to 90% of them singletons. The sample was PBMCs or T cells enriched from blood (not recorded which). These receptors all stem from a woman aged 40 to 50 with acute COVID-19.

The chain has TRBV30 and TRBJ1-2, with 10 bases that match TRBD1. CDR1 and CDR2 from the germline V gene are GTSNPN and SVGIG (reference sequence). The CDR3 loop spans 13 amino acids. V lost 5 bases, J lost 8 bases, and 8 bases stayed unmatched. The CDR3 sequence is CAWAAGTGAGYTF. CDR3 nucleotides: TGTGCCTGGGCAGCCGGGACAGGGGCCGGCTACACCTTC.

The chain is built from TRBV19 and TRBJ1-2; TRBD1 agrees at 9 bases. V lost 5 bases, J lost 2 bases, and 9 bases stayed unmatched. Germline V gene lookup returns CDR1 LNHDA and CDR2 SQIVND (reference sequence). The CDR3 extends over 16 amino acids. Here the CDR3 reads CASSEATGGLNYGYTF. CDR3 DNA sequence: TGTGCCAGTAGTGAGGCGACAGGGGGTTTGAACTATGGCTACACCTTC.

The rearrangement links TRBV5-1 to TRBJ2-7; TRBD2 is a possible D gene (6 bases). The V gene lost 0 bases and the J gene lost 4 bases, with 8 bases spanning the gap. This CDR3 is built from 13 residues. CDR1 is SGHRS, CDR2 YFSETQ, per germline. DNA of the CDR3: TGCGCCAGCAGCTTGGGGAGGGAGTACGAGCAGTACGTC. This gives the protein CASSLGREYEQYV.

The V gene is TRBV3-1 (or the pseudogene TRBV3-2), the J gene TRBJ1-6, with TRBD1 matching 7 bases. CDR1 and CDR2 from the germline V gene are LGHDT and YNNKEL (reference sequence). V dropped 4 bases and J dropped 5; count of bases not matched to a gene: 14. CDR3 length equals 18 residues. The CDR3 loop is CASSREVRGIGHNSPLHF. Here the CDR3 DNA reads TGTGCCAGCAGCCGAGAGGTCAGGGGGATTGGGCATAATTCACCCCTCCACTTT.